The present T cell receptor beta chain was sequenced within a study of spatial heterogeneity in lung cancer. Germline CDR1 reads DFQATT; CDR2 reads SNEGSKA (reference sequence). This CDR3 contains 12 residues. Trimming shortened V by 5 bases and J by 7 bases, and 15 bases separated the two germline ends. TCRdb re-called the 5' RACE reads with MiXCR, one entry per CDR3 protein. The sample records tens of thousands of distinct CDR3 sequences, approximately 12% being singletons. Time point indicated: sample taken at primary tumor resection. Unsorted tumor, nontumor lung tissue or cryopreserved PBMC supplied the whole RNA.

The TCR sequence derives from a male donor with early-stage non-small cell lung cancer. V usage is TRBV20-1 and J usage is TRBJ2-7, with D tentatively TRBD1 or TRBD2 (6 bases each). The source was PBMCs, collected at surgery. The CDR3 DNA sequence: TGCAGTGCTCTGAGGGGGAGGAATGAGCAGTACTTC. It specifies CSALRGRNEQYF.